The entry below describes one T cell receptor beta chain. Profiled with immunoSEQ multiplex PCR; TCRdb holds only in-frame clones, not every one. The repertoire has some 120,000 clones, 80% to 95% of them found once; the top ten carry almost 2.5%. The sample is drawn from a study of control samples from healthy donors and cancer patients. The sequence derives from a man younger than 35 in good health. The sample consisted of blood.

The CDR3 here is CATSRTSGSGETQYF. CDR3 nucleotide sequence: TGTGCCACCAGCAGAACTAGCGGGAGCGGGGAGACCCAGTACTTC. V gene TRBV15 combines with J gene TRBJ2-5, with 11 bases fitting TRBD2. The CDR3 extends over 15 amino acids. Losses at the gene ends were 2 bases for V and 5 bases for J; bases not matched to a gene: 4. CDR1 and CDR2 (germline): LNHNV, YYDKDF (reference sequence). The full variable domain, with the rest looked up from reference TRBV15 and TRBJ2-5, is DAMVIQNPRYQVTQFGKPVTLSCSQTLNHNVMYWYQQKSSQAPKLLFHYYDKDFNNEADTPDNFQSRRPNTSFCFLDIRSPGLGDTAMYLCATSRTSGSGETQYFGPGTRLLVL.